The T cell receptor beta chain under discussion was sequenced for a study of CXCR3-negative and CXCR3-positive naive CD8 T cells (dated by TCRdb to about 2019). In terms of the full investigation: In total, 110 million to 150 million TRB reads were obtained, corresponding to roughly 1.5 +/- 0.3 million reads per library. The TRBV-TRBJ cluster analysis covered naive subsets from a handful of donors and memory cells from 3 donors. The diversity and physicochemical repertoire analyses included around 10 donors pooled from two independent experiments.

Points the paper makes about the study in general: TRB CDR3s from CXCR3-positive naive cells showed higher hydrophobicity (lower Kidera factor 4), lower energy, and higher strength and volume indices than CXCR3-negative naive cells. Because surface CD5, which has been linked to self-reactivity in mice, was comparable between naive subsets, TCR interaction strength was also inferred from TRB CDR3 physicochemical properties. Both naive subsets had comparably high repertoire diversity, while memory CD8+ T cells had much lower repertoire diversity. Similar TRBV-TRBJ usage was shown by naive CXCR3-negative and CXCR3-positive cells from the same donor, whereas distinct patterns were shown by memory cells. Freshly isolated PBMCs were used for most assays because CXCR3 expression went down partially after cryopreservation.

Sequencing instrument: NextSeq 550. The Human TCR Profiling Kit (MiLaboratory) was used to prepare UMI-labeled 5' RACE TRB cDNA libraries. The full amount of extracted RNA was used for cDNA synthesis, and the full amount of resulting cDNA was used for PCR amplification. Libraries were prepared in parallel using an identical number of PCR cycles. The source study handled its data this way. With a requirement of at least two reads per UMI, MIGEC and MiXCR extracted about 53,000 +/- 9,400 unique UMI-labeled TRB cDNA molecules per library. Each library averaged around 40,000 +/- 10,000 functional in-frame TRB CDR3 nucleotide clonotypes without stop codons. After each sample was downsampled to 5000 UMI-labeled TRB molecules, VDJtools was used to calculate diversity metrics such as normalized Shannon-Wiener and Chao1. VDJtools computed clonotype-size-weighted physicochemical properties of the central five CDR3 residues: interaction energy, strength, volume and Kidera factor 4. The reads went through TCRdb reprocessing, and each CDR3 protein sequence gets one entry with no DNA. TCRdb's processing, not the authors', yielded these V and J calls. This sample's table lists about 120,000 distinct CDR3 sequences. Together, the top ten hold about 0.61% of the sample.

Each CD8+ T cell subset was flow-sorted in triplicate, with over 250,000 cells per subset placed directly into RLT lysis buffer. Naive CD8+ T cells were defined stringently as CD45RO-CCR7+CD27+CD95- to exclude memory contaminants. Using standard density gradient centrifugation, peripheral blood mononuclear cells were isolated from buffy coats. A FACSAria III was used to flow-sort naive CD8+ T cells into CXCR3-negative and CXCR3-positive populations. Total RNA was extracted from sorted cells with an RNeasy Mini Kit. Via the germline V gene, CDR1 is MNHNS and CDR2 SASEGT. The CDR3, cysteine through phenylalanine, is 14 amino acids long. No coding sequence is recorded. As for this clonotype: Its specific antigen is unknown.

This sequence was found in a human donor in good health. Some clones in this sample may be carry-over from other donors' samples. The V and J segments used are TRBV6-1 and TRBJ2-2. Material for sequencing was naive CXCR3+ CD8+ T cells from blood. The intended sense of this specimen's cell subset or site label: CD45RO-CCR7+CD27+CD95- naive CD8+ T cells expressing CXCR3 (TNR3+). This receptor carries the CDR3 CASSVRANTGELFF.